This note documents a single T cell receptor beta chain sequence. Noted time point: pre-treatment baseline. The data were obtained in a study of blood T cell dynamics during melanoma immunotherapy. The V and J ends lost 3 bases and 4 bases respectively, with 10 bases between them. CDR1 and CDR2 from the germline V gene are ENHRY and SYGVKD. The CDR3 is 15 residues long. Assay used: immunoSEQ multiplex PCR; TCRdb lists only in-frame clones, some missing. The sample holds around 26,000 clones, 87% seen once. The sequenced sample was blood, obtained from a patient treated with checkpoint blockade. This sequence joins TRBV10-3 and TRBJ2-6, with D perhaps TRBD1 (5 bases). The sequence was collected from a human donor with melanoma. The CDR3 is CAISDLGAGANVLTF. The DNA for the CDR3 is TGTGCCATCAGTGACCTAGGGGCGGGGGCCAACGTCCTGACTTTC.